These 32 T cell receptor beta chains came from one sample sequenced in a study of blood T cell repertoires in COVID-19. The protocol was immunoSEQ multiplex PCR, while the TCRdb copy is restricted to in-frame clones and leaves out a portion. The data show about 300,000 clones, about nine tenths seen once. What was sequenced was PBMCs or T cells enriched from blood (not recorded which). The receptors shown here come from a woman between 18 and 29 years old who had recovered from COVID-19.

The gene calls are TRBV19 and TRBJ1-5, with 9 positions matching TRBD1. This CDR3 is built from 13 residues. J lost 15 bases, V lost 6 bases, and 12 bases had no gene match. Germline V gene sequence: CDR1 LNHDA, CDR2 SQIVND (reference sequence). The CDR3 spells CASSEQGAEGRHF. The CDR3, as DNA: TGTGCCAGTAGCGAACAGGGGGCGGAGGGTCGGCATTTT.

The rearrangement links TRBV7-9 to TRBJ2-7; 7 nucleotides agree with TRBD1. V trimming: 3 bases; J trimming: 2 bases; junction bases outside the gene matches: 4. The CDR3 is 14 residues long. The germline V gene has CDR1 SEHNR and CDR2 FQNEAQ (reference sequence). This CDR3 is CASSFLGQTYEQYF. The CDR3 DNA reads TGTGCCAGCAGCTTTTTGGGACAGACCTACGAGCAGTACTTC.

The chain couples TRBV3-1 (or the pseudogene TRBV3-2) to TRBJ1-5; D is uncertain. Trimming removed 0 bases at V and 1 base at J, with 13 bases between. Looked up from germline, CDR1 is LGHDT and CDR2 is YNNKEL (reference sequence). The CDR3 is made up of 17 amino acids. DNA for the CDR3: TGTGCCAGCAGCCAAGAGGTTTTAGGGAGGAGCAATCAGCCCCAGCATTTT. Amino acid sequence: CASSQEVLGRSNQPQHF.

The sample holds a few counts of this clone. V and J are TRBV30 and TRBJ1-1, with D unresolved. Germline V gene data show CDR1 as GTSNPN and CDR2 as SVGIG (reference sequence). This CDR3 has 14 amino acids. Trimming took 0 bases from V and 1 from J, leaving 9 bases between them. CDR3 sequence reads: CAWSVPRRNTEAFF. The CDR3 nucleotides read TGTGCCTGGAGTGTACCGAGAAGGAACACTGAAGCTTTCTTT.

The chain employs TRBV10-3 and TRBJ1-6; the D is unclear. CDR3 size: 14 residues. Germline CDR1 ENHRY, CDR2 SYGVKD. The V end was cut by 6 bases, the J end by 8 bases, with 14 bases between. The DNA for the CDR3 is TGTGCCATCAGGCCCGGACTAAACGATTCACCCCTCCACTTT. Encoded protein: CAIRPGLNDSPLHF.

Concerning this clone: Other DNA sequences in the sample encode the same CDR3. V and J are TRBV5-1 and TRBJ1-2; a possible D gene is TRBD1 (6 bases). This CDR3 is built from 13 residues. Per the germline V gene, CDR1 is SGHRS and CDR2 is YFSETQ. V shed 0 bases and J shed 5 bases, with 8 bases lying between them. CDR3 amino acids: CASSLGQDYGYTF. In nucleotides, the CDR3 is TGCGCCAGCAGCTTGGGACAGGATTATGGCTACACCTTC.

The chain employs TRBV30 and TRBJ1-1; TRBD1 matches at 8 bases. Germline loops: CDR1 GTSNPN, CDR2 SVGIG (reference sequence). V trimming: 3 bases; J trimming: 5 bases; junction bases outside the gene matches: 5. CDR3 size: 13 residues. The CDR3 sequence is CAWSPGQVTEAFF. In DNA, the CDR3 is TGTGCCTGGAGCCCGGGACAGGTGACTGAAGCTTTCTTT. Combining the CDR3 with reference TRBV30 and TRBJ1-1 gives the whole variable domain SQTIHQWPATLVQPVGSPLSLECTVEGTSNPNLYWYRQAAGRGLQLLFYSVGIGQISSEVPQNLSASRPQDRQFILSSKKLLLSDSGFYLCAWSPGQVTEAFFGQGTRLTVV.

The chain couples TRBV14 to TRBJ1-3; the D is unclear. There are 18 residues in the CDR3. The germline CDR1 and CDR2 sequences are SGHDN and FVKESK. The V end lost 4 bases, the J end lost 2 bases, and 21 bases lay between the germline ends. CDR3 sequence (DNA): TGTGCCAGCAGCCGGAGGGCAGGAAACCCGCGTCCTGGAAACACCATATATTTT. Protein product: CASSRRAGNPRPGNTIYF.

V and J are TRBV5-1 and TRBJ2-7, with D tentatively TRBD1 (6 bases). This CDR3 comprises 15 residues. Germline lookup yields CDR1 SGHRS and CDR2 YFSETQ. Trimming took 5 bases from V and 2 from J, leaving 17 bases between them. DNA for the CDR3: TGCGCCAGCAGAAGGTCGGCAGGGGACCCCTACGAGCAGTACTTC. This encodes CASRRSAGDPYEQYF.

Only one count was recorded for this clone. This chain links TRBV24-1 with TRBJ2-7; tentatively, D is TRBD2 (6 bases). The CDR3 runs to 18 residues. In germline, CDR1 is KGHDR, CDR2 SFDVKD. The ends were cut back, 4 bases at V and 0 bases at J, with 21 bases in the middle. The CDR3 bases are TGTGCCACCAGTGACGATCCTCGTCGACTAGTAGGCTCCTACGAGCAGTACTTC. It is translated as CATSDDPRRLVGSYEQYF.

The chain carries TRBV19 and TRBJ1-5; the D is unclear. In germline, CDR1 is LNHDA, CDR2 SQIVND (reference sequence). This CDR3 comprises 14 residues. V was pared by 7 bases and J by 5 bases, with 15 bases between. The CDR3 here is CASNPQYQDQPQHF. The CDR3 DNA reads TGTGCCAGTAACCCCCAATACCAGGATCAGCCCCAGCATTTT.

The V and J genes are TRBV19 and TRBJ1-1; D not certain. Per the germline V gene, CDR1 is LNHDA and CDR2 is SQIVND (reference sequence). The CDR3 has 13 residues. Trimming stripped 7 bases from V and 2 bases from J, with 11 bases between. The CDR3 DNA reads TGTGCCAGTATGAGGGAATATAACACTGAAGCTTTCTTT. Protein sequence: CASMREYNTEAFF.

The chain combines TRBV3-1 (or the pseudogene TRBV3-2) with TRBJ1-4; 8 nucleotides align to TRBD1. Per germline, CDR1 LGHDT and CDR2 YNNKEL (reference sequence). The CDR3 is made up of 15 amino acids. V was clipped by 4 bases and J by 7 bases; unmatched bases: 8. The DNA of the CDR3 is TGTGCCAGCAGCCCCTCCGGGACAGGCGCTGAAAAACTGTTTTTT. Protein: CASSPSGTGAEKLFF.

The chain is built from TRBV25-1 and TRBJ2-5; 9 bases are a match to TRBD1. The V and J ends lost 6 bases and 4 bases, in that order; junction bases with no gene match: 15. The CDR3 consists of 17 residues. Germline CDR1 MGHDK, CDR2 SYGVNS. Written as DNA, the CDR3 is TGTGCCAGCAGCGCTAACAAAAGGACAGGGGCGCGAGAGACCCAGTACTTC. Amino acid sequence: CASSANKRTGARETQYF. The entire variable domain, with the rest obtained from reference TRBV25-1 and TRBJ2-5, is as follows: EADIYQTPRYLVIGTGKKITLECSQTMGHDKMYWYQQDPGMELHLIHYSYGVNSTEKGDLSSESTVSRIRTEHFPLTLESARPSHTSQYLCASSANKRTGARETQYFGPGTRLLVL.

This sequence joins TRBV4-1 and TRBJ2-3; no definite D call. The V end lost 1 base, the J end lost 9 bases, and 11 bases lay between the germline ends. Germline CDR1 reads MGHRA; CDR2 reads YSYEKL. The CDR3 has 13 amino acids. The DNA of the CDR3 is TGCGCCAGCAGCCAAGGCGATAGGCGGACGCAGTATTTT. This translates into CASSQGDRRTQYF.

The V call is TRBV14, the J call TRBJ1-2; D gene ambiguous. The CDR3 is made up of 13 amino acids. With 1 base removed from V and 8 bases from J, the gap between germline ends came to 11 bases. The V gene's germline CDR1 is SGHDN and CDR2 FVKESK. This chain's CDR3 is CASSQAGVPGYTF. The CDR3 DNA reads TGTGCCAGCAGCCAAGCCGGGGTACCCGGCTACACCTTC.

This chain uses TRBV23-1 with TRBJ1-4, with 12 nucleotides matching TRBD1. TRBV23-1 is an ORF, and what it does is uncertain. There are 16 residues in the CDR3. J gave up 3 bases and V 3 bases, and 2 bases lay outside the gene matches. This chain's CDR3 is CASSQGQGAANEKLFF. The CDR3 DNA is TGCGCCAGCAGTCAGGGACAGGGGGCAGCTAATGAAAAACTGTTTTTT.

This chain joins TRBV15 and TRBJ2-3, with D hard to call. This CDR3 is built from 14 residues. Deletions cut 0 bases from V and 10 bases from J, with 14 bases between. CDR1 LNHNV and CDR2 YYDKDF come from the germline V gene (reference sequence). CDR3: CATSRDTFSNAQYF. CDR3 bases: TGTGCCACCAGCAGAGATACCTTTAGCAATGCGCAGTATTTT.

The genes are TRBV7-6 and TRBJ2-7; 9 bases are a match to TRBD2. V was pared by 5 bases and J by 3 bases, with 14 bases of the junction left unmatched. The CDR3 length is 17 residues. Germline CDR1 SGHVS, CDR2 FNYEAQ. CDR3 DNA sequence: TGTGCCAGCAGCCGCCGGTGGGCTAGCGGGAAACTCTACGAGCAGTACTTC. This translates into CASSRRWASGKLYEQYF.

The CDR3 loop reads CAWSNSGGTDTQYF. The CDR3 nucleotides are TGTGCCTGGAGTAATTCCGGGGGCACAGATACGCAGTATTTT. The chain couples TRBV30 to TRBJ2-3; weak D call: TRBD2 (5 bases). CDR1 and CDR2 (germline): GTSNPN, SVGIG (reference sequence). The length of the CDR3 is 14 residues. V was shortened by 2 bases and J by 1 base, with 10 bases between the two germline ends.

The chain carries TRBV27 and TRBJ2-5, with a tentative D call TRBD1 (6 bases). The CDR3 runs to 13 residues. Trimming pared 4 bases from V and 1 base from J, leaving 7 bases between. The V gene's germline CDR1 is MNHEY and CDR2 SMNVEV (reference sequence). CDR3 coding DNA: TGTGCCAGCAGTTCAGGGGCCCAAGAGACCCAGTACTTC. Protein: CASSSGAQETQYF.

V usage is TRBV28 and J usage is TRBJ1-4; 8 bases are shared with TRBD1. V was pared by 4 bases and J by 4 bases, with 5 bases of the junction left unmatched. Germline lookup yields CDR1 MDHEN and CDR2 SYDVKM. The CDR3 is 15 amino acids. CDR3 coding DNA: TGTGCCAGCAGTTCCACAGGGGGGGATAATGAAAAACTGTTTTTT. As protein: CASSSTGGDNEKLFF. Drawing the rest from reference TRBV28 and TRBJ1-4, the complete variable domain is DVKVTQSSRYLVKRTGEKVFLECVQDMDHENMFWYRQDPGLGLRLIYFSYDVKMKEKGDIPEGYSVSREKKERFSLILESASTNQTSMYLCASSSTGGDNEKLFFGSGTQLSVL.

The rearrangement uses TRBV2 and TRBJ2-7; a weak D match, TRBD1 (6 bases). V gave up 6 bases and J gave up 0 bases, with 15 bases separating them. The germline V gene has CDR1 SNHLY and CDR2 FYNNEI. CDR3 size: 15 residues. The CDR3 bases are TGTGCCAGCAGCCCCGGGACACTGAGCTCCTACGAGCAGTACTTC. It yields the protein CASSPGTLSSYEQYF.

The chain has TRBV14 and TRBJ2-7; 10 nucleotides line up with TRBD1. The CDR3 has 15 amino acids. Germline V CDR1 and CDR2: SGHDN, FVKESK. The V gene end was trimmed by 0 bases and the J gene end by 4 bases; junction bases not matched to a gene: 3. The CDR3 sequence is CASSQELDRGYEQYF. DNA of the CDR3: TGTGCCAGCAGCCAAGAATTGGACAGGGGGTACGAGCAGTACTTC. Filled out from reference TRBV14 and TRBJ2-7, the complete variable domain reads EAGVTQFPSHSVIEKGQTVTLRCDPISGHDNLYWYRRVMGKEIKFLLHFVKESKQDESGMPNNRFLAERTGGTYSTLKVQPAELEDSGVYFCASSQELDRGYEQYFGPGTRLTVT.

This clone was seen only a few times. V usage is TRBV5-1 and J usage is TRBJ1-1, with unresolved D. The V gene lost 0 bases and the J gene lost 4 bases, with 7 bases spanning the gap. The germline CDR1 and CDR2 sequences are SGHRS and YFSETQ. This CDR3 has 13 residues. The CDR3 protein is CASSLEWSTEAFF. The CDR3 region has the DNA TGCGCCAGCAGCTTGGAATGGAGCACTGAAGCTTTCTTT.

The chain combines TRBV5-1 with TRBJ1-3, with D tentatively TRBD1 (6 bases). The CDR3 consists of 14 residues. Germline CDR1 is SGHRS and CDR2 is YFSETQ. Deletions cut 4 bases from V and 4 bases from J, with 12 bases between. CDR3 DNA sequence: TGCGCCAGCAGCCAAGGACAGCTCGGAAACACCATATATTTT. Translated, it gives CASSQGQLGNTIYF.

The V and J genes are TRBV9 and TRBJ2-1; 12 bases are a match to TRBD2. After removal of 3 bases from V and 4 bases from J, the junction contained 2 bases not matched to a gene. The CDR3 loop spans 15 amino acids. Germline V lookup: CDR1 SGDLS, CDR2 YYNGEE. The CDR3 nucleotides are TGTGCCAGCAGCGCCGGGACTAGCGGGTACAATGAGCAGTTCTTC. Translating gives CASSAGTSGYNEQFF.

This clone was found once. The chain carries TRBV9 and TRBJ1-3; perhaps TRBD1 as D (5 bases). CDR1 is SGDLS, CDR2 YYNGEE, per germline. CDR3 length: 14 amino acids. Trimming took 1 base from V and 3 from J, leaving 8 bases between them. CDR3 nucleotide sequence: TGTGCCAGCAGCGTACAGGGTGTTGGAAACACCATATATTTT. Translating gives CASSVQGVGNTIYF.

The chain has TRBV6-5 and TRBJ2-7; 10 positions match TRBD2. This CDR3 has 15 amino acids. The trim removed 6 bases at V and 7 bases at J, leaving 12 bases unmatched. Per the germline V gene, CDR1 is MNHEY and CDR2 is SVGAGI. CDR3 bases: TGTGCCAGCAGGGGCCTCAGCGGGGGGGCTGTAGAGCAGTACTTC. Translating gives CASRGLSGGAVEQYF.

This chain uses TRBV5-6 with TRBJ2-1; 9 bases line up with TRBD2. CDR3 size: 15 residues. After removal of 1 base from V and 7 bases from J, the junction contained 6 bases not matched to a gene. The germline V gene has CDR1 SGHDT and CDR2 YYEEEE. The CDR3 reads CASSLFWTSENEQFF. The CDR3 region has the DNA TGTGCCAGCAGCTTGTTTTGGACTAGCGAAAATGAGCAGTTCTTC.

This clone was detected only a few times. This chain links TRBV6-4 with TRBJ2-6; D is possibly TRBD1 (6 bases). This CDR3 contains 17 residues. With 3 bases removed from V and 0 bases from J, the gap between germline ends came to 12 bases. Germline values: CDR1 MRHNA, CDR2 SNTAGT. The CDR3 reads CASSDQGLRSGANVLTF. As DNA, the CDR3 is TGTGCCAGCAGTGATCAGGGGTTACGCTCTGGGGCCAACGTCCTGACTTTC.

J is TRBJ2-5 and V is TRBV6-5, with 7 bases aligning to TRBD2. Germline values: CDR1 MNHEY, CDR2 SVGAGI. Trimming cost V 3 bases and J 2 bases; bases outside gene matches: 6. The CDR3 covers 15 residues. CDR3 sequence (DNA): TGTGCCAGCAGTTATACCGGGACTAATCAAGAGACCCAGTACTTC. Translation: CASSYTGTNQETQYF.